This is a list of T cell receptor beta chains from one sample in a study of cytomegalovirus exposure and HLA in healthy donors. Generated by immunoSEQ multiplex PCR, the TCRdb table keeps only in-frame clones and is missing some. The sample carries about 99,000 clones, 76% recorded once. Sequencing was done on a sample of PBMCs. These receptors were taken from a woman between 18 and 29 years old in good health and CMV-seropositive. Each CDR3 is given with its conserved first and last residue. The order of the fields is J gene, D gene, V gene, clone size, CDR3 DNA, CDR3 protein. D genes are given only for firm matches. Part of the rows lack a size; the others show once, few, many or a class for expanded clones.

j_call: TRBJ2-1; d_call: -; v_call: TRBV6-6; clone_size: once; cdr3_nt: TGTGCCAGCAGCTCACCCGGGGGAACTGAGCAGTTCTTC; cdr3_aa: CASSSPGGTEQFF
j_call: TRBJ2-5; d_call: TRBD2; v_call: TRBV9; clone_size: -; cdr3_nt: TGTGCCAGCAGCGCAACCGGGACTACTCAAGAGACCCAGTACTTC; cdr3_aa: CASSATGTTQETQYF
j_call: TRBJ2-1; d_call: TRBD2; v_call: TRBV5-4; clone_size: -; cdr3_nt: TGTGCCAGCAGCCGCACCGGGACTAGCGGGAGGGCCCCTGAGCAGTTCTTC; cdr3_aa: CASSRTGTSGRAPEQFF
j_call: TRBJ1-1; d_call: -; v_call: TRBV11-1; clone_size: -; cdr3_nt: TGTGCCAGCAGCTTCCCCCCTGGGGGGTACGAGCCTGAAGCTTTCTTT; cdr3_aa: CASSFPPGGYEPEAFF
j_call: TRBJ1-1; d_call: TRBD1; v_call: TRBV6-1; clone_size: once; cdr3_nt: TGTGCCAGCGAGGCGGCGGGACAGCAGAACACTGAAGCTTTCTTT; cdr3_aa: CASEAAGQQNTEAFF
j_call: TRBJ2-1; d_call: TRBD2; v_call: TRBV11-2; clone_size: -; cdr3_nt: TGTGCCAGCAGCTTTTCCCTAGCGGGAGCCCATGAGCAGTTCTTC; cdr3_aa: CASSFSLAGAHEQFF
j_call: TRBJ2-5; d_call: -; v_call: TRBV2; clone_size: -; cdr3_nt: TGTGCCAGCAGTGATAGTGCGGAGACCCAGTACTTC; cdr3_aa: CASSDSAETQYF
j_call: TRBJ2-3; d_call: -; v_call: TRBV2; clone_size: -; cdr3_nt: TGTGCCAGCATGCCGCTTCCCGCGGGAGATACGCAGTATTTT; cdr3_aa: CASMPLPAGDTQYF
j_call: TRBJ2-3; d_call: -; v_call: TRBV4-1; clone_size: -; cdr3_nt: TGCGCCAGCAGCCCTAGGACAGCGGCAGATACGCAGTATTTT; cdr3_aa: CASSPRTAADTQYF
j_call: TRBJ1-2; d_call: TRBD1; v_call: TRBV30; clone_size: -; cdr3_nt: TGTGCCTGGAGTGATCTCGGACAGGGTCTGGATGGCTACACCTTC; cdr3_aa: CAWSDLGQGLDGYTF
j_call: TRBJ1-1; d_call: -; v_call: TRBV28; clone_size: -; cdr3_nt: TGTGCCAGCAGTTTAATTAGGGGCATGAACACTGAAGCTTTCTTT; cdr3_aa: CASSLIRGMNTEAFF
j_call: TRBJ1-1; d_call: -; v_call: TRBV30; clone_size: few; cdr3_nt: TGTGCCTGGGCCCTCAGGGGCAACACTGAAGCTTTCTTT; cdr3_aa: CAWALRGNTEAFF
j_call: TRBJ1-4; d_call: TRBD1; v_call: TRBV6-1; clone_size: few; cdr3_nt: TGTGCCAGCAGTCAAAGGGGCAGGGGGAGTGAAAAACTGTTTTTT; cdr3_aa: CASSQRGRGSEKLFF
j_call: TRBJ2-5; d_call: TRBD1; v_call: TRBV19; clone_size: -; cdr3_nt: TGTGCCAGTAGGGAGACGGACAGGGGGAGGGAGACCCAGTACTTC; cdr3_aa: CASRETDRGRETQYF
j_call: TRBJ1-4; d_call: TRBD1; v_call: TRBV6-1; clone_size: -; cdr3_nt: TGTGCCTCAACTCAGGGGGGTTGGGAAAAACTGTTTTTT; cdr3_aa: CASTQGGWEKLFF
j_call: TRBJ1-1; d_call: TRBD1; v_call: TRBV29-1; clone_size: -; cdr3_nt: TGCAGCGTTTCACAGGGGTCGTGGACTGAAGCTTTCTTT; cdr3_aa: CSVSQGSWTEAFF
j_call: TRBJ2-7; d_call: TRBD1; v_call: TRBV6-5; clone_size: -; cdr3_nt: TGTGCCAGCAGCCTGGGACAGCCTGCTTCCTACGAGCAGTACTTC; cdr3_aa: CASSLGQPASYEQYF
j_call: TRBJ2-5; d_call: TRBD2; v_call: TRBV30; clone_size: few; cdr3_nt: TGTGCCTGGGAGGGGGGGCTGACTAGCGGGAGTCGGGAGACCCAGTACTTC; cdr3_aa: CAWEGGLTSGSRETQYF
j_call: TRBJ2-1; d_call: -; v_call: TRBV6-5; clone_size: -; cdr3_nt: TGTGCCAGCGGGGAGGGATTAGGGGGGCAGTTCTTC; cdr3_aa: CASGEGLGGQFF
j_call: TRBJ2-3; d_call: TRBD1; v_call: TRBV5-1; clone_size: -; cdr3_nt: TGCGCCAGCAGCTGGGCCGGGACAGGCACAGATACGCAGTATTTT; cdr3_aa: CASSWAGTGTDTQYF
j_call: TRBJ2-7; d_call: TRBD1; v_call: TRBV15; clone_size: -; cdr3_nt: TGTGCCACCAGCCGGGGACAGGGCAACGAGCAGTACTTC; cdr3_aa: CATSRGQGNEQYF
j_call: TRBJ1-4; d_call: TRBD1; v_call: TRBV15; clone_size: -; cdr3_nt: TGTGCCACCAGCAGAGAGGAACCACAGGGGCCGGCTAATGAAAAACTGTTTTTT; cdr3_aa: CATSREEPQGPANEKLFF